Listed here are 25 T cell receptor beta chains from one sample, sequenced in a study of blood T cell repertoires in COVID-19. The table came from immunoSEQ multiplex PCR; TCRdb's copy has only in-frame clones and leaves some out. Seen here are about 170,000 clones, around 89% observed once, and the top ten hold around 2%. The specimen was peripheral blood. These receptors all come from a man in his fifties who had recovered from COVID-19.

This CDR3 is CASRPDFGTGGKLFF. CDR3 in DNA: TGTGCCAGCCGACCGGATTTCGGGACAGGGGGAAAACTGTTTTTT. The chain has TRBV27 and TRBJ1-4; 11 bases align to TRBD1. The CDR3 has 15 amino acids. CDR1 is MNHEY and CDR2 is SMNVEV in the germline V gene (reference sequence). V was clipped by 8 bases and J by 10 bases; unmatched bases: 12.

This clone was seen only once. The chain links TRBV9 to TRBJ1-6, with D unclear. The CDR3 covers 17 residues. The V end lost 3 bases, the J end lost 5 bases, and 18 bases lay between the germline ends. Germline V gene lookup returns CDR1 SGDLS and CDR2 YYNGEE. The CDR3 protein is CASSAVGFGSHNSPLHF. As DNA, the CDR3 is TGTGCCAGCAGCGCCGTTGGTTTTGGTAGCCATAATTCACCCCTCCACTTT.

The genes are TRBV12-5 and TRBJ1-2, with D unresolved. CDR3 length: 11 amino acids. Trimming removed 1 base at V and 14 bases at J, with 11 bases between. Germline V gene data show CDR1 as LGHNT and CDR2 as FRNRAP. CDR3 protein: CASGLGTDLTF. For the CDR3, the DNA is TGTGCTAGTGGTTTGGGGACGGACTTAACCTTC.

J is TRBJ2-5 and V is TRBV7-9; D possibly corresponds to TRBD1 (5 bases). V gave up 7 bases and J gave up 4 bases, with 13 bases separating them. CDR1 SEHNR and CDR2 FQNEAQ come from the germline V gene (reference sequence). This CDR3 region has 13 residues. The CDR3 nucleotides are TGTGCCAGCAACGGACATACCTCAGAGACCCAGTACTTC. It encodes CASNGHTSETQYF.

This chain joins TRBV14 and TRBJ2-2, with 9 bases fitting TRBD2. With 1 base clipped from V and 4 bases from J, the junction kept 13 bases outside the gene matches. There are 19 residues in the CDR3. CDR1 and CDR2 from the germline V gene are SGHDN and FVKESK. CDR3 sequence: CASSQASSGTLTITGELFF. The CDR3 DNA is TGTGCCAGCAGCCAAGCCTCTAGCGGGACCTTAACCATCACCGGGGAGCTGTTTTTT.

V gene TRBV10-1 combines with J gene TRBJ2-5; 7 nucleotides match TRBD2. V lost 0 bases and J lost 5; bases outside the gene matches: 3. CDR3 length: 14 residues. Germline CDR1 reads WNHNN; CDR2 reads SYGVQD (reference sequence). The CDR3 sequence: CASSESGGDETQYF. The DNA for the CDR3 is TGCGCCAGCAGTGAGTCGGGAGGGGATGAGACCCAGTACTTC.

The V call is TRBV18, the J call TRBJ2-1, with D possibly being TRBD2 (6 bases). The CDR3 covers 14 residues. Germline values: CDR1 KGHSH, CDR2 LQKENI. The V end lost 6 bases, the J end lost 5 bases, and 14 bases lay between the germline ends. In DNA form, the CDR3 reads TGTGCCAGCTCCCCCCGGGACTTTAACAATGAGCAGTTCTTC. Translation gives CASSPRDFNNEQFF.

The J gene is TRBJ2-5, the V gene TRBV18, with D possibly being TRBD2 (6 bases). This CDR3 spans 13 amino acids. The ends were cut back, 3 bases at V and 5 bases at J, with 10 bases in the middle. The germline V gene has CDR1 KGHSH and CDR2 LQKENI. The chain's CDR3 is CASSPGGDETQYF. The DNA of the CDR3 is TGTGCCAGCTCACCGGGGGGTGATGAGACCCAGTACTTC.

The J gene is TRBJ1-2, the V gene TRBV9, with TRBD1 identical over 7 bases. Germline CDR1 SGDLS, CDR2 YYNGEE. The trim removed 3 bases at V and 8 bases at J, leaving 13 bases unmatched. The CDR3 spans 15 residues. For the CDR3, the DNA is TGTGCCAGCAGCGACCGGGACAGAGGGGGAATGGGCTACACCTTC. Translated, it gives CASSDRDRGGMGYTF.

The chain links TRBV7-3 to TRBJ1-5, with TRBD1 as a possible D gene (6 bases). The germline V gene encodes CDR1 SGHTA and CDR2 FQGTGA. The CDR3 covers 13 residues. V lost 5 bases and J 9 bases, leaving 14 bases between the germline ends. CDR3 sequence: CASSLDRITPQHF. The CDR3 coding sequence is TGTGCCAGCAGCCTTGACAGGATCACGCCCCAGCATTTT. The full variable domain, its missing parts supplied by reference TRBV7-3 and TRBJ1-5, is GAGVSQTPSNKVTEKGKYVELRCDPISGHTALYWYRQSLGQGPEFLIYFQGTGAADDSGLPNDRFFAVRPEGSVSTLKIQRTERGDSAVYLCASSLDRITPQHFGDGTRLSIL.

The rearrangement uses TRBV19 and TRBJ1-5; D might be TRBD1 (5 bases). Germline CDR1 is LNHDA and CDR2 is SQIVND (reference sequence). This CDR3 is built from 13 residues. The V and J ends lost 5 bases and 6 bases respectively, with 11 bases between them. The CDR3 sequence is CASSPGGVQPQHF. CDR3 DNA sequence: TGTGCCAGTAGTCCCGGGGGGGTTCAGCCCCAGCATTTT.

The rearrangement uses TRBV3-1 (or the pseudogene TRBV3-2) and TRBJ1-6; 9 bases match TRBD1. The CDR3 runs 15 residues. V lost 2 bases to trimming and J lost 9 bases; unmatched junction nucleotides: 5. The germline V gene has CDR1 LGHDT and CDR2 YNNKEL (reference sequence). The CDR3 region is CASSQHTGGTSPLHF. The CDR3 DNA is TGTGCCAGCAGCCAACATACAGGGGGCACTTCACCCCTCCACTTT.

The chain recombines TRBV7-2 with TRBJ2-7, with D tentatively TRBD2 (7 bases). Deletions cut 2 bases from V and 2 bases from J, with 10 bases between. The CDR3 totals 14 residues. CDR1 and CDR2 from the germline V gene are SGHTA and FQGNSA. CDR3 loop: CASSLPGGPYEQYF. The CDR3 nucleotides are TGTGCCAGCAGCTTACCGGGGGGCCCCTACGAGCAGTACTTC.

For the CDR3, the DNA is TGTGCCAGCAGCATGGGCCAAGAAAAACTGTTTTTT. Protein product: CASSMGQEKLFF. V is TRBV7-6 and J is TRBJ1-4; no definite D call. The V gene's germline CDR1 is SGHVS and CDR2 FNYEAQ. This CDR3 has 12 residues. V lost 5 bases to trimming and J lost 8 bases, with 9 bases between them.

The chain joins TRBV19 to TRBJ2-2, with 10 bases matching TRBD2. V dropped 7 bases and J dropped 3; count of bases not matched to a gene: 8. Germline loops: CDR1 LNHDA, CDR2 SQIVND (reference sequence). The CDR3 totals 16 residues. The CDR3 DNA follows: TGTGCCAGTACCATCCTAGCGGGGGACCACACCGGGGAGCTGTTTTTT. Protein sequence: CASTILAGDHTGELFF.

This chain uses TRBV6-2 or TRBV6-3 with TRBJ1-4; TRBD1 matches 9 bases. The CDR3 has 15 residues. Germline trimming cut 5 bases from V and 4 bases from J; bases unmatched to any gene: 5. Germline assignment: CDR1 MNHEY and CDR2 SVGEGT. The CDR3 reads CASSQGTGRNEKLFF. In nucleotides, the CDR3 is TGTGCCAGCAGTCAGGGGACAGGGCGTAATGAAAAACTGTTTTTT.

This clone has a handful of counts. The rearrangement uses TRBV6-5 and TRBJ2-2, with TRBD2 matching 7 bases. After removal of 1 base from V and 5 bases from J, the junction contained 1 base not matched to a gene. The CDR3 consists of 14 residues. Germline lookup yields CDR1 MNHEY and CDR2 SVGAGI. CDR3 sequence (DNA): TGTGCCAGCAGTTACTTCGGGGGGACCGGGGAGCTGTTTTTT. Translated: CASSYFGGTGELFF.

The V gene is TRBV25-1, the J gene TRBJ1-4; 7 nucleotides line up with TRBD1. This CDR3 is built from 14 residues. V lost 4 bases and J lost 7; bases outside the gene matches: 6. CDR1 MGHDK and CDR2 SYGVNS come from the germline V gene. In DNA form, the CDR3 reads TGTGCCAGCAGTGGCCCGGGACAGCTTGAAAAACTGTTTTTT. Its protein is CASSGPGQLEKLFF.

This chain connects TRBV6-5 to TRBJ2-1; 9 bases match TRBD1. The CDR3 length is 15 residues. Germline trimming cut 6 bases from V and 1 base from J; bases unmatched to any gene: 4. Germline loops: CDR1 MNHEY, CDR2 SVGAGI. CDR3 residues: CASSRDRVSYNEQFF. The CDR3 DNA is TGTGCCAGCAGCCGGGACAGGGTGTCCTACAATGAGCAGTTCTTC.

This sequence joins TRBV5-1 and TRBJ2-1; D is ambiguous. There are 12 residues in the CDR3. The germline V and J ends were trimmed by 0 bases and 13 bases, with 11 bases remaining between them. CDR1 SGHRS and CDR2 YFSETQ come from the germline V gene. The CDR3 DNA sequence: TGCGCCAGCAGCTTGGACGAAGCGCGACAGTTCTTC. This sequence encodes CASSLDEARQFF.

The rearrangement links TRBV9 to TRBJ2-5, with 8 bases matching TRBD1. The CDR3 has 15 amino acids. Germline-derived CDR1 and CDR2 are SGDLS and YYNGEE. The V gene end was trimmed by 0 bases and the J gene end by 3 bases; junction bases not matched to a gene: 4. CDR3 sequence reads: CASSVDQGAKETQYF. The CDR3 DNA follows: TGTGCCAGCAGCGTAGACCAGGGGGCTAAAGAGACCCAGTACTTC.

This chain uses TRBV29-1 with TRBJ1-5; no clear D gene. The CDR3 has 13 residues. Trimming shortened V by 6 bases and J by 6 bases, and 15 bases separated the two germline ends. CDR1 and CDR2 from the germline V gene are SQVTM and ANQGSEA. CDR3 amino acids: CSVGKEASQPQHF. The DNA for the CDR3 is TGCAGCGTAGGTAAGGAGGCCAGTCAGCCCCAGCATTTT.

The J gene is TRBJ2-3, the V gene TRBV12-5; 11 nucleotides match TRBD2. The germline V gene encodes CDR1 LGHNT and CDR2 FRNRAP. CDR3 length equals 16 residues. Trimming removed 6 bases from V and 2 bases from J; junction bases left unmatched: 7. CDR3 nucleotides: TGTGCTAGTGGGCCCGGGACTAGCGGTTTCACAGATACGCAGTATTTT. Translating it yields CASGPGTSGFTDTQYF.

This chain joins TRBV19 and TRBJ2-2; D perhaps matches TRBD1 (6 bases). V was pared by 7 bases and J by 0 bases, with 12 bases between. Germline V lookup: CDR1 LNHDA, CDR2 SQIVND (reference sequence). This CDR3 spans 15 amino acids. The CDR3 bases are TGTGCCAGTAATACAGGGTTCGCGAACACCGGGGAGCTGTTTTTT. It translates to CASNTGFANTGELFF. The full variable domain, in which reference TRBV19 and TRBJ2-2 provide the parts outside the CDR3, is DGGITQSPKYLFRKEGQNVTLSCEQNLNHDAMYWYRQDPGQGLRLIYYSQIVNDFQKGDIAEGYSVSREKKESFPLTVTSAQKNPTAFYLCASNTGFANTGELFFGEGSRLTVL.

The J gene is TRBJ2-3, the V gene TRBV5-6, with TRBD2 matching 9 bases. The ends lost 2 bases at V and 6 bases at J; junction bases unmatched: 7. Germline values: CDR1 SGHDT, CDR2 YYEEEE. The CDR3 sequence is 15 residues long. The CDR3 DNA reads TGTGCCAGCAGCTTAAGTCCCAGCGGGAGGGATACGCAGTATTTT. Its translation is CASSLSPSGRDTQYF. Looking up the rest from reference TRBV5-6 and TRBJ2-3 gives the full variable domain: DAGVTQSPTHLIKTRGQQVTLRCSPKSGHDTVSWYQQALGQGPQFIFQYYEEEERQRGNFPDRFSGHQFPNYSSELNVNALLLGDSALYLCASSLSPSGRDTQYFGPGTRLTVL.